These 14 T cell receptor beta chains were all obtained from the same sample, sequenced in a study of regulatory T cells in long-lasting Graves disease (dated by TCRdb to the early 2020s). Receptor amplification or capture employed multiplex PCR. TCRdb names Illumina HiSeq 4000 as the instrument used. iRepertoire HTBI primers and Arm-PCR amplification of CDR3 regions were used to construct TCR beta libraries. Clones were called with MiXCR by TCRdb after fastp trimmed the public reads at Q25, and only in-frame beta chains were retained. Merged by CDR3 protein, the rows form single entries marked with the most common genes and DNA. For this sample there are 390,000 or so distinct CDR3 sequences; approximately 12% appear just once. Approximately 17% of the sample is in the top ten clones. What the time point label conveys for this sample: newly diagnosed GD, antithyroid drugs for less than 3 months. For both TCR sequencing and RNA sequencing, RNA was extracted from PBMCs in TRIzol.

These data also formed part of another study, on T cells in Graves' hyperthyroidism and ophthalmopathy.

The sequencing here drew on peripheral blood mononuclear cells (PBMCs), taken at new diagnosis, from a patient treated with antithyroid drugs. These receptors came from a woman between 18 and 29 years old with Graves disease. Donor details come from another sample of the same person, matched by shared clones.

In this sample, this clonotype turned up many times. The J gene is TRBJ2-1, the V gene TRBV11-1; 7 nucleotides match TRBD2. The CDR3 is 16 amino acids. The germline V gene has CDR1 SGHAT and CDR2 FQDESV (reference sequence). V lost 0 bases to trimming and J lost 4 bases; unmatched junction nucleotides: 6. DNA of the CDR3: TGTGCCAGCAGCTTAGCGGGAGGGATGGGGTACAATGAGCAGTTCTTC. As protein: CASSLAGGMGYNEQFF.

The rearrangement joins TRBV6-2 or TRBV6-3 to TRBJ1-1, with D unclear. There are 14 residues in the CDR3. The V gene lost 0 bases and the J gene lost 6 bases, with 11 bases spanning the gap. The germline gives CDR1 MNHEY, CDR2 SVGEGT. The CDR3 reads CASSYSHSLPEAFF. DNA for the CDR3: TGTGCCAGCAGTTACTCCCACAGTTTACCTGAAGCTTTCTTT.

This clonotype was counted many times. This chain joins TRBV12-3 or TRBV12-4 and TRBJ2-4; D not certain. V was trimmed by 5 bases and J by 4 bases, leaving 6 bases between them. This CDR3 comprises 12 residues. The CDR3 sequence is CASSAYKNIQYF. The CDR3 coding sequence is TGTGCCAGCAGTGCGTATAAAAACATTCAGTACTTC.

This clonotype was picked up many times. V is TRBV20-1 and J is TRBJ2-1; 9 positions agree with TRBD2. This CDR3 contains 14 residues. CDR1 is DFQATT and CDR2 is SNEGSKA in the germline V gene (reference sequence). V was clipped by 3 bases and J by 8 bases; unmatched bases: 8. The CDR3 sequence: CSASSSGDLYEQFF. DNA for the CDR3: TGCAGTGCTAGCTCTAGCGGGGACCTCTATGAGCAGTTCTTC.

Concerning this clonotype: Its ends do not fully match the called genes, so a read error is possible. J is TRBJ1-3 and V is TRBV9; no firm D call. The CDR3 consists of 14 residues. From germline, CDR1 is SGDLS and CDR2 YYNGEE. CDR3 loop: CAGSVHISGNTIYF. Here the CDR3 DNA reads TGTGCCGGCAGCGTCCACATCTCTGGAAACACCATATATTTT.

In this sample, this clonotype turned up a few times. The chain links TRBV4-1 to TRBJ2-3; 7 bases line up with TRBD2. V was pared by 7 bases and J by 2 bases, with 9 bases of the junction left unmatched. Per germline, CDR1 MGHRA and CDR2 YSYEKL. The CDR3 spans 15 residues. The CDR3 spells CASTVTGRNTDTQYF. CDR3 nucleotides: TGCGCCAGCACTGTGACCGGGAGGAACACAGATACGCAGTATTTT.

This clonotype was seen more than once but under ten times. J is TRBJ1-1 and V is TRBV4-1; 7 bases agree with TRBD1. The J segment lost 4 bases and the V segment lost 4 bases, leaving 3 bases of the junction unmatched. The CDR3 runs to 13 residues. Germline V gene lookup returns CDR1 MGHRA and CDR2 YSYEKL. Here the CDR3 reads CASSLDRITEAFF. CDR3 in DNA: TGCGCCAGCAGCCTGGACAGGATCACTGAAGCTTTCTTT.

Ten or more counts support this clonotype. V and J are TRBV7-3 and TRBJ2-6; no firm D call. The CDR3 has 14 amino acids. The V gene's germline CDR1 is SGHTA and CDR2 FQGTGA. Trimming shortened V by 5 bases and J by 4 bases, and 9 bases separated the two germline ends. The CDR3 DNA sequence: TGTGCCAGCAGCAGTTCGTCCGGGGCCAACGTCCTGACTTTC. Encoded protein: CASSSSSGANVLTF.

This clonotype has at least ten counts. The chain combines TRBV6-1 with TRBJ1-1; weak D call: TRBD1 (5 bases). This CDR3 has 13 residues. The V gene's germline CDR1 is MNHNS and CDR2 SASEGT. The V and J ends lost 6 bases and 1 base respectively, with 9 bases between them. The CDR3 protein is CASRPGTNTEAFF. The CDR3 DNA is TGTGCCAGCAGACCCGGGACGAACACTGAAGCTTTCTTT.

The chain combines TRBV9 with TRBJ1-1; TRBD1 is a possible D gene (5 bases). Trimming pared 0 bases from V and 4 bases from J, leaving 16 bases between. The germline gives CDR1 SGDLS, CDR2 YYNGEE. The CDR3 length is 16 residues. The CDR3 DNA sequence: TGTGCCAGCAGCGTAGATATCCGGGGGACGGGCACTGAAGCTTTCTTT. Its translation: CASSVDIRGTGTEAFF. The full variable domain, with the rest looked up from reference TRBV9 and TRBJ1-1, is DSGVTQTPKHLITATGQRVTLRCSPRSGDLSVYWYQQSLDQGLQFLIQYYNGEERAKGNILERFSAQQFPDLHSELNLSSLELGDSALYFCASSVDIRGTGTEAFFGQGTRLTVV.

This clonotype has a count of ten or more. This chain joins TRBV29-1 and TRBJ1-2; 10 positions agree with TRBD1. After removal of 1 base from V and 8 bases from J, the junction contained 4 bases not matched to a gene. From germline, CDR1 is SQVTM and CDR2 ANQGSEA. The CDR3 totals 13 residues. The CDR3 loop reads CSVEGQGAGGYTF. The CDR3, as DNA: TGCAGCGTTGAAGGACAGGGGGCTGGGGGCTACACCTTC.

This clonotype was counted at least ten times. V usage is TRBV15 and J usage is TRBJ2-7; 10 bases fit TRBD2. The CDR3 covers 15 residues. Trimming cost V 9 bases and J 3 bases; bases outside gene matches: 11. CDR1 and CDR2 (germline): LNHNV, YYDKDF (reference sequence). The CDR3 loop is CATLPPRTSGYEQYF. The CDR3 DNA sequence: TGTGCCACTCTCCCCCCCCGGACTAGCGGCTACGAGCAGTACTTC. Drawing the rest from reference TRBV15 and TRBJ2-7, the complete variable domain is DAMVIQNPRYQVTQFGKPVTLSCSQTLNHNVMYWYQQKSSQAPKLLFHYYDKDFNNEADTPDNFQSRRPNTSFCFLDIRSPGLGDTAMYLCATLPPRTSGYEQYFGPGTRLTVT.

Ten or more counts support this clonotype. This sequence joins TRBV6-2 or TRBV6-3 and TRBJ2-1, with 9 bases fitting TRBD1. Germline V gene data show CDR1 as MNHEY and CDR2 as SVGEGT. Trimming cost V 1 base and J 9 bases; bases outside gene matches: 7. CDR3 size: 15 residues. The DNA for the CDR3 is TGTGCCAGCAGTTACTGGGCAACAGGGGGCGGTGAGCAGTTCTTC. It specifies CASSYWATGGGEQFF.

This clonotype was observed many times. The chain uses TRBV18 and TRBJ1-2; the D gene is possibly TRBD1 (6 bases). Germline loops: CDR1 KGHSH, CDR2 LQKENI. Trimming stripped 3 bases from V and 4 bases from J, with 15 bases between. The CDR3 runs to 15 residues. CDR3 bases: TGTGCCAGCTCACCCCGACGGGGGCCTAGCTATGGCTACACCTTC. Protein: CASSPRRGPSYGYTF. Complete variable domain (other parts from reference TRBV18 and TRBJ1-2): NAGVMQNPRHLVRRRGQEARLRCSPMKGHSHVYWYRQLPEEGLKFMVYLQKENIIDESGMPKERFSAEFPKEGPSILRIQQVVRGDSAAYFCASSPRRGPSYGYTFGSGTRLTVV.